The 12 T cell receptor beta chains presented below share a single source sample, sequenced in a study of T-cell memory formation after mild COVID-19. TCRdb re-derived calls from the 5' RACE reads in MiXCR, one entry per CDR3 protein. The sample holds approximately 300,000 distinct CDR3 sequences, about 15% seen once. The sequencing sample was made of PBMCs or a T cell subset sorted from them (not recorded which). These TCRs come from a man younger than 35 who had mild COVID-19 (a few samples of this study predate the infection). Cell type and time point are not known.

This clonotype was detected a few times. The chain links TRBV28 to TRBJ2-7; unclear D gene. With 8 bases removed from V and 3 bases from J, the gap between germline ends came to 14 bases. The CDR3 loop spans 13 amino acids. Germline V lookup: CDR1 MDHEN, CDR2 SYDVKM. The CDR3 spells CASVHRSGYEQYV. CDR3 sequence (DNA): TGTGCCAGCGTTCATAGATCGGGCTACGAGCAGTACGTC.

This clonotype was detected only a few times. This chain uses TRBV4-1 with TRBJ2-1; D is undetermined. The CDR3 spans 13 residues. V lost 4 bases and J lost 7, with 11 bases in between. Per germline, CDR1 MGHRA and CDR2 YSYEKL. The CDR3 sequence: CASSRSTWNEQFF. The CDR3 bases are TGCGCCAGCAGCCGGTCAACGTGGAATGAGCAGTTCTTC.

This clonotype was recorded a few times. This chain links TRBV29-1 with TRBJ1-2; D might be TRBD1 (5 bases). The CDR3 contains 14 residues. The V gene lost 7 bases and the J gene lost 5 bases, with 20 bases spanning the gap. Per germline, CDR1 SQVTM and CDR2 ANQGSEA. The DNA for the CDR3 is TGCAGCGCAAGGGACCTCTATAAAGGGTATGGCTACACCTTC. Protein: CSARDLYKGYGYTF.

In this sample, this clonotype turned up a few times. V is TRBV4-1 and J is TRBJ2-3; 14 nucleotides match TRBD2. Germline CDR1 reads MGHRA; CDR2 reads YSYEKL. CDR3 size: 18 residues. The V gene end was trimmed by 3 bases and the J gene end by 5 bases; junction bases not matched to a gene: 10. As DNA, the CDR3 is TGCGCCAGCAGCCAGCTTCCGGGACTAGCGGGGGTTCAAGATACGCAGTATTTT. This encodes CASSQLPGLAGVQDTQYF.

The chain has TRBV10-3 and TRBJ2-7, with 7 bases lining up with TRBD2. This CDR3 region has 13 residues. Germline V CDR1 and CDR2: ENHRY, SYGVKD. The trim removed 11 bases at V and 1 base at J, leaving 8 bases unmatched. The CDR3 here is CALSSGSSYEQYF. Written as DNA, the CDR3 is TGTGCCCTGTCTAGCGGTTCTTCCTACGAGCAGTACTTC.

This clonotype has just a few counts. V gene TRBV7-2 combines with J gene TRBJ2-7, with TRBD1 matching over 10 bases. This CDR3 spans 14 amino acids. CDR1 is SGHTA, CDR2 FQGNSA, per germline. V was pared by 6 bases and J by 2 bases, with 4 bases of the junction left unmatched. The CDR3 DNA reads as TGTGCCAGCAGGGGACAGGGGAACCCCTACGAGCAGTACTTC. Encoded protein: CASRGQGNPYEQYF.

This clonotype was seen more than once but under ten times. The chain uses TRBV19 and TRBJ2-1; D gene uncertain. Trimming took off 2 bases at V and 7 bases at J, with 15 bases between the two ends. Germline V gene sequence: CDR1 LNHDA, CDR2 SQIVND (reference sequence). This CDR3 contains 15 residues. CDR3 amino acids: CASSIFAAPRNEQFF. The CDR3 DNA reads TGTGCCAGTAGTATATTTGCGGCCCCGAGGAATGAGCAGTTCTTC.

The J gene is TRBJ1-1, the V gene TRBV15; no clear D. The CDR3 extends over 14 amino acids. V was cut by 0 bases and J by 4 bases, with 9 bases left in between. Germline V CDR1 and CDR2: LNHNV, YYDKDF (reference sequence). CDR3 sequence (DNA): TGTGCCACCAGCAGAGACAGGTTGTTCACTGAAGCTTTCTTT. This gives the protein CATSRDRLFTEAFF.

This clonotype was detected only a few times. This chain uses TRBV11-1 with TRBJ2-7; perhaps TRBD2 as D (6 bases). The CDR3 extends over 15 amino acids. The V gene lost 5 bases and the J gene lost 4 bases, with 18 bases spanning the gap. Germline CDR1 and CDR2: SGHAT and FQDESV (reference sequence). The CDR3 nucleotides are TGTGCCAGCAGCGTTAGTCTAGCCCGGGGGTACGAGCAGTACTTC. Translated: CASSVSLARGYEQYF.

V and J are TRBV28 and TRBJ2-7, with D tentatively TRBD1 (9 bases). The V gene's germline CDR1 is MDHEN and CDR2 SYDVKM. Trimming took off 6 bases at V and 1 base at J, with 16 bases between the two ends. The CDR3 consists of 15 residues. The DNA for the CDR3 is TGTGCCAGCAGGACGGGGGGGACAGGGTCCTACGAGCAGTACGTC. Translation gives CASRTGGTGSYEQYV.

This clonotype was picked up many times. Germline is not matched at one junction end, which may reflect a read error. The genes are TRBV5-1 and TRBJ2-3; the D call may be TRBD1 or TRBD2 (6 bases each). Germline V gene data show CDR1 as SGHRS and CDR2 as YFSETQ. The CDR3 loop spans 14 amino acids. The chain's CDR3 is CASSLEGGTDTQYF. The CDR3 nucleotides read TGTGCCAGCAGCTTGGAGGGGGGCACAGATACGCAGTATTTT.

This clonotype was counted a few times. As DNA, the CDR3 is TGTGCCGCCGGGACTAGCGGGGTCTCGGGCGAGCAGTACTTC. Protein product: CAAGTSGVSGEQYF. The chain employs TRBV10-3 and TRBJ2-7, with 13 bases matching TRBD2. Unmatched junction bases numbered 10, after V lost 11 bases and J lost 6 bases. This CDR3 comprises 14 residues. In germline, CDR1 is ENHRY, CDR2 SYGVKD.